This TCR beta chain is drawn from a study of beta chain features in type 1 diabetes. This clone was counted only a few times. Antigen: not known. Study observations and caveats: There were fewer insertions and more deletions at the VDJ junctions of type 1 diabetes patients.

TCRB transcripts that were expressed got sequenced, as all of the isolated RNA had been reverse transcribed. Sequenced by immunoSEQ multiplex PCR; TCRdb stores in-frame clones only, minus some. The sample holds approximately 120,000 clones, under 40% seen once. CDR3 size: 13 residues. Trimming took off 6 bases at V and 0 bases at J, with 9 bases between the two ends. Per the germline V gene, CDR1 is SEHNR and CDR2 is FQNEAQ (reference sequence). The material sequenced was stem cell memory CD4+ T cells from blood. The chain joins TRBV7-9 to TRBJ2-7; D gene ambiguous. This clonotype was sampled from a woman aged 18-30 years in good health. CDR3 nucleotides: TGTGCCAGCAGGCCAGGATACTCCTACGAGCAGTACTTC. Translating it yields CASRPGYSYEQYF.